Listed here are 26 T cell receptor beta chains from one sample, sequenced in a study of T cells after yellow fever vaccination. MiXCR, run by TCRdb on the 5' RACE reads, gives a single entry per CDR3 protein. Counted here are fewer than 150,000 distinct CDR3 sequences, about 8% occurring once; the ten biggest clones make up less than 0.85%. This material consisted of CD4+ T cells sorted from PBMCs, taken 5 days after the yellow fever booster vaccination. These receptor sequences come from a man in his thirties or forties who received the YFV17D yellow fever vaccine.

There are many counts of this clonotype. The chain links TRBV7-2 to TRBJ2-2; TRBD2 agrees at 13 bases. The CDR3 runs to 15 residues. Germline V gene lookup returns CDR1 SGHTA and CDR2 FQGNSA. V was clipped by 5 bases and J by 6 bases; unmatched bases: 3. CDR3 sequence reads: CASSLGLAGAGELFF. For the CDR3, the DNA is TGTGCCAGCAGCCTAGGACTAGCGGGAGCCGGGGAGCTGTTTTTT.

This clonotype was seen many times. CDR3 loop: CASRAGGSETQYF. The CDR3 DNA sequence: TGTGCCAGCAGAGCAGGGGGCTCAGAGACCCAGTACTTC. This chain uses TRBV6-1 with TRBJ2-5; 8 bases match TRBD1. CDR1 MNHNS and CDR2 SASEGT come from the germline V gene. V gave up 6 bases and J gave up 4 bases; unmatched junction bases: 4. The CDR3 is 13 residues long.

This clonotype was detected ten times or more. V gene TRBV9 combines with J gene TRBJ2-3, with TRBD2 as a possible D gene (5 bases). The germline V gene encodes CDR1 SGDLS and CDR2 YYNGEE. Trimming took 0 bases from V and 3 from J, leaving 23 bases between them. This CDR3 is built from 19 residues. CDR3 loop: CASSVVRTILAHQTDTQYF. CDR3 nucleotides: TGTGCCAGCAGCGTAGTCCGGACGATCCTAGCACATCAAACAGATACGCAGTATTTT.

The table lists this clonotype with many counts. V is TRBV19 and J is TRBJ2-1, with 8 positions matching TRBD1. Germline CDR1 LNHDA, CDR2 SQIVND (reference sequence). V gave up 3 bases and J gave up 1 base; unmatched junction bases: 2. The CDR3 has 15 residues. The CDR3 region is CASSIDRGSYNEQFF. Written as DNA, the CDR3 is TGTGCCAGTAGTATCGACAGGGGATCCTACAATGAGCAGTTCTTC.

The chain has TRBV5-1 and TRBJ1-1; TRBD1 matches at 8 bases. Germline V gene lookup returns CDR1 SGHRS and CDR2 YFSETQ. Trimming at V came to 6 bases and at J to 0 bases, leaving 4 bases not matched to a gene. This CDR3 has 14 amino acids. CDR3 nucleotides: TGCGCCAGCAACGGACAGGGTCTGAACACTGAAGCTTTCTTT. Translating it yields CASNGQGLNTEAFF.

At least ten counts were recorded for this clonotype. V usage is TRBV19 and J usage is TRBJ2-6; no reliable D call. Germline-derived CDR1 and CDR2 are LNHDA and SQIVND (reference sequence). V was pared by 3 bases and J by 4 bases, with 10 bases between. This CDR3 is 15 amino acids long. The CDR3 nucleotides read TGTGCCAGTAGTATCGGCGCGTCCGGGGCCAACGTCCTGACTTTC. Protein sequence: CASSIGASGANVLTF.

This clonotype was observed many times. V and J are TRBV9 and TRBJ2-2; D gene uncertain. Germline V gene lookup returns CDR1 SGDLS and CDR2 YYNGEE. V lost 0 bases and J lost 3, with 9 bases in between. This CDR3 comprises 15 residues. The CDR3 region is CASSVGQSDTGELFF. The CDR3 DNA reads TGTGCCAGCAGCGTAGGCCAATCTGACACCGGGGAGCTGTTTTTT.

This clonotype was detected many times. The CDR3 DNA sequence: TGTGCCAGCAGCTTAGTCGGAATGGTTTCAGATACGCAGTATTTT. This encodes CASSLVGMVSDTQYF. The chain links TRBV7-2 to TRBJ2-3; D remains unclear. V lost 1 base and J lost 4, with 12 bases in between. The CDR3 length is 15 residues. The V gene's germline CDR1 is SGHTA and CDR2 FQGNSA.

This clonotype was recorded at least ten times. This chain links TRBV14 with TRBJ2-6; D gene ambiguous. This CDR3 spans 15 amino acids. The V end lost 0 bases, the J end lost 0 bases, and 3 bases lay between the germline ends. Looked up from germline, CDR1 is SGHDN and CDR2 is FVKESK. The CDR3 spells CASSQEASGANVLTF. The CDR3 nucleotides read TGTGCCAGCAGCCAAGAAGCCTCTGGGGCCAACGTCCTGACTTTC. The full variable domain, completed using reference TRBV14 and TRBJ2-6, is EAGVTQFPSHSVIEKGQTVTLRCDPISGHDNLYWYRRVMGKEIKFLLHFVKESKQDESGMPNNRFLAERTGGTYSTLKVQPAELEDSGVYFCASSQEASGANVLTFGAGSRLTVL.

This clonotype was seen at least ten times. CDR3 DNA: TGTGCCAGCAGTTCCCCAGCGGGAGGCACCCGGGACATTCAGTACTTC. Protein sequence: CASSSPAGGTRDIQYF. The chain has TRBV28 and TRBJ2-4, with 9 bases matching TRBD2. V was pared by 4 bases and J by 8 bases, with 12 bases of the junction left unmatched. The germline V gene has CDR1 MDHEN and CDR2 SYDVKM. The CDR3 sequence is 16 residues long.

Ten or more counts support this clonotype. V is TRBV28 and J is TRBJ2-7; D may be TRBD2 (7 bases). CDR3 length: 14 amino acids. The germline gives CDR1 MDHEN, CDR2 SYDVKM. V was clipped by 10 bases and J by 2 bases, with 18 bases between them. Here the CDR3 reads CATQPPGGTYEQYF. CDR3 coding DNA: TGTGCCACCCAACCCCCGGGGGGCACCTACGAGCAGTACTTC. The full variable domain, completed using reference TRBV28 and TRBJ2-7, is DVKVTQSSRYLVKRTGEKVFLECVQDMDHENMFWYRQDPGLGLRLIYFSYDVKMKEKGDIPEGYSVSREKKERFSLILESASTNQTSMYLCATQPPGGTYEQYFGPGTRLTVT.

The rearrangement uses TRBV20-1 and TRBJ2-7; D ambiguous. Germline V lookup: CDR1 DFQATT, CDR2 SNEGSKA (reference sequence). CDR3 length: 14 residues. Trimming shortened V by 3 bases and J by 3 bases, and 15 bases separated the two germline ends. CDR3 sequence reads: CSASADLGIYEQYF. The CDR3 nucleotides are TGCAGTGCTAGCGCGGACCTAGGAATCTACGAGCAGTACTTC.

Ten or more counts support this clonotype. The V and J genes are TRBV12-3 or TRBV12-4 and TRBJ2-2; D may be TRBD1 (6 bases). The germline V and J ends were trimmed by 5 bases and 1 base, with 14 bases remaining between them. This CDR3 is 16 amino acids long. CDR3 nucleotide sequence: TGTGCCAGCAGTCCGTCCGGGACACTGAACACCGGGGAGCTGTTTTTT. It encodes CASSPSGTLNTGELFF.

The chain carries TRBV24-1 and TRBJ2-4; no firm D call. V lost 1 base, J lost 1 base, and 7 bases lay in between. Per germline, CDR1 KGHDR and CDR2 SFDVKD. The CDR3 extends over 15 amino acids. CDR3 in amino acids: CATSDFDGAKNIQYF. The DNA of the CDR3 is TGTGCCACCAGTGATTTTGACGGCGCCAAAAACATTCAGTACTTC.

This clonotype was counted ten times or more. The V gene is TRBV18, the J gene TRBJ2-1, with D perhaps matching TRBD1 (6 bases). This CDR3 contains 12 residues. Trimming took 6 bases from V and 7 from J, leaving 10 bases between them. From germline, CDR1 is KGHSH and CDR2 LQKENI. The CDR3 sequence is CASSLDSNEQFF. The CDR3 bases are TGTGCCAGCTCCTTGGACAGTAATGAGCAGTTCTTC.

V and J are TRBV5-1 and TRBJ2-3; D is uncertain. This CDR3 is 15 amino acids long. The germline V gene encodes CDR1 SGHRS and CDR2 YFSETQ. V was clipped by 5 bases and J by 2 bases, with 15 bases between them. The CDR3 loop is CASRRLDATTDTQYF. The DNA of the CDR3 is TGCGCCAGCAGAAGATTGGACGCCACCACAGATACGCAGTATTTT.

The table lists this clonotype with many counts. The chain has TRBV6-2 or TRBV6-3 and TRBJ2-7; the match to TRBD1 covers 12 bases. The CDR3 runs 14 residues. Germline CDR1 is MNHEY and CDR2 is SVGEGT. The trim removed 6 bases at V and 2 bases at J, leaving 2 bases unmatched. CDR3 amino acids: CASRGTGGTYEQYF. CDR3 sequence (DNA): TGTGCCAGCAGAGGGACAGGGGGCACCTACGAGCAGTACTTC.

This clonotype appeared many times. V gene TRBV20-1 combines with J gene TRBJ2-6, with D perhaps matching TRBD1 (6 bases). The CDR3 is 15 residues long. Between the trimmed V and J ends, which lost 5 bases and 1 base, there was a span of 12 bases. Germline CDR1 reads DFQATT; CDR2 reads SNEGSKA (reference sequence). The CDR3 reads CSASGHFSGANVLTF. CDR3 in DNA: TGCAGTGCTTCGGGACATTTTTCTGGGGCCAACGTCCTGACTTTC.

The gene calls are TRBV7-2 and TRBJ2-1, with 9 positions matching TRBD1. Germline values: CDR1 SGHTA, CDR2 FQGNSA. This CDR3 has 15 residues. V shed 5 bases and J 4 bases; nucleotides not matched to a gene: 6. This CDR3 is CASSHRDRVYNEQFF. CDR3 coding DNA: TGTGCCAGCAGCCACCGGGACAGGGTTTACAATGAGCAGTTCTTC.

Remarks on this clonotype: A read error is possible here, since a much larger clone lies one base away. The gene calls are TRBV5-1 and TRBJ2-1; D is unresolved. Germline V gives CDR1 SGHRS, CDR2 YFSETQ. This CDR3 has 15 amino acids. The DNA of the CDR3 is TGCGCCAGCAGCTTGGGGGTGGGATATCTGGATGAGCAGCTCTTC. This gives the protein CASSLGVGYLDEQLF.

The table lists this clonotype with many counts. The chain carries TRBV20-1 and TRBJ1-1; no clear D gene. The length of the CDR3 is 13 residues. Germline V gene lookup returns CDR1 DFQATT and CDR2 SNEGSKA (reference sequence). The CDR3 sequence: CHANRPGRTEAFF. Here the CDR3 DNA reads TGCCATGCCAATCGCCCGGGGAGGACTGAAGCTTTCTTT.

This clonotype was seen many times. The genes are TRBV20-1 and TRBJ1-1, with 8 bases identical to TRBD1. CDR1 is DFQATT, CDR2 SNEGSKA, per germline (reference sequence). CDR3 size: 13 residues. The trim removed 3 bases at V and 3 bases at J, leaving 3 bases unmatched. The CDR3 DNA follows: TGCAGTGCTAGGTCGACAGGGGACACTGAAGCTTTCTTT. Its translation: CSARSTGDTEAFF.

Many counts were recorded for this clonotype. CDR3 in DNA: TGCGCCAGCAGCCAACCGGGACAGGGGAACAATGAGCAGTTCTTC. As protein: CASSQPGQGNNEQFF. The chain has TRBV4-3 and TRBJ2-1; TRBD1 agrees at 10 bases. The CDR3 totals 15 residues. CDR1 is LGHNA and CDR2 is YSLEER in the germline V gene. V was pared by 2 bases and J by 5 bases, with 3 bases of the junction left unmatched.

The sample holds many counts of this clonotype. The V and J genes are TRBV7-2 and TRBJ2-7; no clear D gene. This CDR3 region has 13 residues. CDR1 and CDR2 (germline): SGHTA, FQGNSA. Trimming took off 3 bases at V and 7 bases at J, with 13 bases between the two ends. The CDR3 DNA sequence: TGTGCCAGCAGCTTGGGCAGCTTGGGGGAGCAGTACTTC. As protein: CASSLGSLGEQYF.

This clonotype was counted many times. This chain uses TRBV20-1 with TRBJ2-1; TRBD2 aligns across 10 bases. V trimming: 3 bases; J trimming: 9 bases; junction bases outside the gene matches: 17. CDR1 is DFQATT and CDR2 is SNEGSKA in the germline V gene (reference sequence). The CDR3 covers 17 residues. In DNA, the CDR3 is TGCAGTGCTAGGGGTCCAAGCGGGAGGGCCGGTATGGTTGAGCAGTTCTTC. Its translation is CSARGPSGRAGMVEQFF.

A remark on this clonotype: It may be a read error: a sequence one base away is much more abundant. The chain is built from TRBV29-1 and TRBJ1-1; possibly TRBD1 for D (6 bases). V dropped 3 bases and J dropped 5 bases, with 10 bases sitting between them. The CDR3 spans 12 residues. Germline V gives CDR1 SQVTM, CDR2 ANQGSEA. The CDR3 is CSVEGGGTEAFF. In DNA form, the CDR3 reads TGCAGCGTTGAGGGAGGGGGAACTGAAGCTTTCTTT.